This T cell receptor (beta chain) derives from a study of STAT5B mutations in CD4+ large granular lymphocyte leukemia. Remarks on this clone: Antigen: not known.

The study, taken as a whole, reports: Main leukemic clonotypes were patient-specific, but about 26% appeared at low frequency elsewhere.

From germline, CDR1 is SGHTA and CDR2 FQGNSA. V dropped 5 bases and J dropped 5; count of bases not matched to a gene: 7. The CDR3 totals 14 residues. Original processing methods: A productive frequency of 2.59 x 10-5 was the lowest detectable. Generated by immunoSEQ multiplex PCR, the TCRdb table keeps only in-frame clones and is missing some. Clone size and the V and J calls come from that table; the DNA yielded D and trimming. The repertoire holds about 23,000 clones, with more than 75% as singletons. Sequenced material: CD4+ T cells from blood buffy coats. The V and J genes are TRBV7-2 and TRBJ1-1; TRBD1 matches at 8 bases. The clonotype originates from a human donor in good health. The CDR3 coding sequence is TGTGCCAGCAGCCCCGGACAGGGCCGGACTGAAGCTTTCTTT. Encoded protein: CASSPGQGRTEAFF.